Following are 30 T cell receptor beta chains from one sample sequenced in a study of regulatory T cells in long-lasting Graves disease. Relying on iRepertoire HTBI primers and Arm-PCR of CDR3 regions, the team built TCR beta libraries. TCRdb reprocessed the multiplex PCR reads with MiXCR, giving one entry per CDR3 protein. Seen here are 530,000 or so distinct CDR3 sequences, approximately 13% observed once, and the top ten hold roughly a tenth. Time point meaning: newly diagnosed GD, antithyroid drugs for less than 3 months. Scientists built the TCR library using RNA that was extracted from PBMCs. The sample also formed part of further work on T cells in Graves' hyperthyroidism and ophthalmopathy.

This material consisted of peripheral blood mononuclear cells (PBMCs), taken at new diagnosis, from a patient treated with antithyroid drugs. These receptor sequences come from a man in his thirties or forties with Graves disease.

This clonotype was observed many times. V is TRBV12-3 or TRBV12-4 and J is TRBJ2-2; TRBD2 matches at 10 bases. V trimming: 6 bases; J trimming: 7 bases; junction bases outside the gene matches: 14. The CDR3 spans 17 residues. The CDR3 is CASRVRIVAGGGGELFF. The CDR3 nucleotides read TGTGCCAGCAGGGTGCGGATCGTAGCGGGAGGCGGCGGGGAGCTGTTTTTT.

This clonotype appeared a few times. The CDR3 nucleotides are TGTGCCAGCAGCCAAGATCAATCCGCAGGTTGGTTCACTGAAGCTTTCTTT. This gives the protein CASSQDQSAGWFTEAFF. The V and J genes are TRBV14 and TRBJ1-1; no firm D call. Germline CDR1 reads SGHDN; CDR2 reads FVKESK. V was shortened by 0 bases and J by 4 bases, with 18 bases between the two germline ends. This CDR3 region has 17 residues.

The chain couples TRBV20-1 to TRBJ2-7; D may match TRBD1 or TRBD2 (6 bases each). There are 13 residues in the CDR3. Germline assignment: CDR1 DFQATT and CDR2 SNEGSKA (reference sequence). The ends were cut back, 6 bases at V and 2 bases at J, with 14 bases in the middle. Written as DNA, the CDR3 is TGCAGTGCGATTGGAGGGACAACCTACGAGCAGTACTTC. It specifies CSAIGGTTYEQYF.

This clonotype occurred a few times. The chain joins TRBV5-1 to TRBJ2-2; D may be TRBD1 (5 bases). The CDR3 has 19 residues. Germline assignment: CDR1 SGHRS and CDR2 YFSETQ. Trimming removed 1 base from V and 3 bases from J, with 22 bases in between. The CDR3 region is CASSLYQGWIINDTGELFF. DNA of the CDR3: TGCGCCAGCAGCTTGTATCAGGGATGGATCATAAATGACACCGGGGAGCTGTTTTTT.

The chain combines TRBV11-3 with TRBJ2-5, with 9 bases matching TRBD1. There are 16 residues in the CDR3. The V gene end was trimmed by 2 bases and the J gene end by 1 base; junction bases not matched to a gene: 5. Germline CDR1 and CDR2: SGHNT and YENEEA. The CDR3 is CASSLMGQGIQETQYF. CDR3 in DNA: TGTGCCAGCAGCTTAATGGGACAGGGCATCCAAGAGACCCAGTACTTC.

This clonotype was seen repeatedly, ten times or more. This rearrangement joins TRBV12-3 or TRBV12-4 to TRBJ2-5; 14 nucleotides line up with TRBD2. V lost 1 base and J lost 5; bases outside the gene matches: 3. This CDR3 is built from 16 residues. The CDR3 sequence is CASSLGGTSGSETQYF. The DNA for the CDR3 is TGTGCCAGCAGTTTAGGAGGGACTAGCGGGAGCGAGACCCAGTACTTC.

This clonotype has ten or more counts. The CDR3 coding sequence is TGTGCCAGCAGTTACGGGGGGGACTCGAATGAAAAACTGTTTTTT. Residues: CASSYGGDSNEKLFF. This chain uses TRBV6-5 with TRBJ1-4; D might be TRBD1 (5 bases). Trimming took 2 bases from V and 5 from J, leaving 12 bases between them. The CDR3 has 15 residues. The germline V gene has CDR1 MNHEY and CDR2 SVGAGI.

This clonotype was counted many times. The chain recombines TRBV2 with TRBJ2-7; D unresolved. The germline V and J ends were trimmed by 8 bases and 0 bases, with 11 bases remaining between them. The CDR3 sequence is 13 residues long. The germline V gene has CDR1 SNHLY and CDR2 FYNNEI. This chain's CDR3 is CASRPVISYEQYF. The DNA for the CDR3 is TGTGCCAGCCGTCCCGTCATCTCCTACGAGCAGTACTTC.

Concerning this clonotype: The conserved final phenylalanine or tryptophan is absent from the CDR3, which likely points to a read error. The CDR3 loop is CASSYRAINEKLFL. CDR3 in DNA: TGTGCCAGCTCGTACAGGGCTATAAATGAAAAACTGTTTCTT. This chain joins TRBV18 and TRBJ1-4, with a weak D call TRBD1 (6 bases). In germline, CDR1 is KGHSH, CDR2 LQKENI. Trimming removed 6 bases from V and 5 bases from J, with 13 bases in between. The CDR3 runs to 14 residues.

The genes are TRBV19 and TRBJ1-4, with D possibly TRBD1 on 6 matching bases. Germline V gene sequence: CDR1 LNHDA, CDR2 SQIVND (reference sequence). V lost 6 bases and J 4 bases, leaving 9 bases between the germline ends. The CDR3 covers 13 residues. The CDR3 DNA follows: TGTGCCAGTAGCGACAGGCTTAATGAAAAACTGTTTTTT. This gives the protein CASSDRLNEKLFF.

This clonotype was detected ten times or more. The chain employs TRBV28 and TRBJ2-3; D gene uncertain. The ends were cut back, 7 bases at V and 0 bases at J, with 8 bases in the middle. CDR1 and CDR2 from the germline V gene are MDHEN and SYDVKM. CDR3 length: 13 amino acids. As DNA, the CDR3 is TGTGCCAGCAAGATTTCTAGCACAGATACGCAGTATTTT. Its translation: CASKISSTDTQYF. The full variable domain, in which reference TRBV28 and TRBJ2-3 provide the parts outside the CDR3, is DVKVTQSSRYLVKRTGEKVFLECVQDMDHENMFWYRQDPGLGLRLIYFSYDVKMKEKGDIPEGYSVSREKKERFSLILESASTNQTSMYLCASKISSTDTQYFGPGTRLTVL.

This clonotype was observed at least ten times. The CDR3: CSASGTSSADTQYF. CDR3 bases: TGCAGTGCTAGCGGGACTAGTTCCGCAGATACGCAGTATTTT. V is TRBV20-1 and J is TRBJ2-3; TRBD2 agrees at 8 bases. Trimming removed 3 bases from V and 4 bases from J; junction bases left unmatched: 6. This CDR3 comprises 14 residues. CDR1 and CDR2 from the germline V gene are DFQATT and SNEGSKA (reference sequence).

This clonotype appeared a few times. The chain links TRBV6-1 to TRBJ1-1; 8 nucleotides align to TRBD1. This CDR3 contains 13 residues. Germline CDR1 MNHNS, CDR2 SASEGT. V shed 4 bases and J 4 bases; nucleotides not matched to a gene: 2. CDR3 bases: TGTGCCAGCAGTGGGGACAGGCGCACTGAAGCTTTCTTT. Translating it yields CASSGDRRTEAFF.

The chain couples TRBV5-6 to TRBJ2-7; D remains ambiguous. Germline values: CDR1 SGHDT, CDR2 YYEEEE. The CDR3 sequence is 12 residues long. V shed 4 bases and J shed 12 bases, with 17 bases lying between them. The chain's CDR3 is CASSETRDTRYF. CDR3 nucleotide sequence: TGTGCCAGCAGCGAAACAAGGGATACGAGGTACTTC.

About this clonotype itself: An end of the junction differs from the germline gene, which may be a read error. The CDR3 coding sequence is TGTGCCAGTAGTATTCTTGGTGGGACTAGAGTGTTGGGTGAGCAGCTCTTC. Translating gives CASSILGGTRVLGEQLF. The chain uses TRBV19 and TRBJ2-1; the match to TRBD2 covers 8 bases. Germline V gene lookup returns CDR1 LNHDA and CDR2 SQIVND (reference sequence). The CDR3 loop spans 17 amino acids. Drawing the rest from reference TRBV19 and TRBJ2-1, the complete variable domain is DGGITQSPKYLFRKEGQNVTLSCEQNLNHDAMYWYRQDPGQGLRLIYYSQIVNDFQKGDIAEGYSVSREKKESFPLTVTSAQKNPTAFYLCASSILGGTRVLGEQLFGPGTRLTVL.

Many counts were recorded for this clonotype. This chain's CDR3 is CASSSTQGIYGYTF. CDR3 bases: TGCGCCAGCAGCTCTACTCAGGGGATCTATGGCTACACCTTC. The genes are TRBV5-1 and TRBJ1-2; tentatively, D is TRBD1 (6 bases). Germline CDR1 SGHRS, CDR2 YFSETQ. V lost 3 bases and J 4 bases, leaving 13 bases between the germline ends. CDR3 length equals 14 residues.

The J gene is TRBJ2-4, the V gene TRBV20-1, with 7 positions matching TRBD1. Germline CDR1 DFQATT, CDR2 SNEGSKA (reference sequence). The length of the CDR3 is 14 residues. Trimming at V came to 0 bases and at J to 13 bases, leaving 12 bases not matched to a gene. CDR3 bases: TGCAGTGCTAGAGATCTGGGGACAGCCGGAGGCCAGTACTTC. Translating gives CSARDLGTAGGQYF.

This rearrangement joins TRBV7-9 to TRBJ2-1; no reliable D call. The germline gives CDR1 SEHNR, CDR2 FQNEAQ (reference sequence). V dropped 7 bases and J dropped 3 bases, with 13 bases sitting between them. The CDR3 totals 14 residues. The CDR3 reads CASTPMWVYNEQFF. DNA of the CDR3: TGTGCCAGCACCCCCATGTGGGTCTACAATGAGCAGTTCTTC.

The rearrangement uses TRBV7-9 and TRBJ2-1; D may be TRBD2 (5 bases). CDR3 length: 16 residues. Trimming pared 6 bases from V and 7 bases from J, leaving 22 bases between. Per germline, CDR1 SEHNR and CDR2 FQNEAQ (reference sequence). CDR3 in DNA: TGTGCCAGCAGTTCGCCCTCGGGGTTTTACCCTAATGAGCAGTTCTTC. Translating it yields CASSSPSGFYPNEQFF.

This clonotype was seen many times. The V gene is TRBV19, the J gene TRBJ2-7, with D tentatively TRBD2 (6 bases). Trimming took 3 bases from V and 5 from J, leaving 17 bases between them. This CDR3 region has 15 residues. Germline loops: CDR1 LNHDA, CDR2 SQIVND (reference sequence). This CDR3 reads CASSIGRESRDEQYF. Written as DNA, the CDR3 is TGTGCCAGTAGTATTGGACGGGAGTCCCGGGACGAGCAGTACTTC.

This clonotype came up a few times. The genes are TRBV20-1 and TRBJ2-1, with TRBD1 matching 9 bases. V shed 3 bases, J shed 4 bases, and the junction held 10 bases outside the gene matches. Germline V gene lookup returns CDR1 DFQATT and CDR2 SNEGSKA (reference sequence). This CDR3 has 16 residues. The CDR3 DNA follows: TGCAGTGCTAGGGTCCGGGACAGGGCAAAATACAATGAGCAGTTCTTC. Its translation is CSARVRDRAKYNEQFF.

As concerns this clonotype: It may be a read error: a sequence one base away is much more abundant. The rearrangement joins TRBV28 to TRBJ1-4; a possible D gene is TRBD1 (6 bases). The germline V gene has CDR1 MDHEN and CDR2 SYDVKM. The CDR3 extends over 15 amino acids. CDR3 DNA sequence: TGTGCCAGCAGTGGAGCGGGGGCGGGTTCTGAAAAACTGCTTTTT. Protein product: CASSGAGAGSEKLLF.

At least ten counts were recorded for this clonotype. The chain joins TRBV13 to TRBJ2-5, with 10 bases that match TRBD2. The CDR3 has 17 residues. Per the germline V gene, CDR1 is PRHDT and CDR2 is FYEKMQ (reference sequence). V shed 6 bases and J 5 bases; nucleotides not matched to a gene: 15. The CDR3 sequence: CASSHGPGKAGGETQYF. The CDR3 DNA reads TGTGCCAGCAGTCACGGACCGGGGAAAGCGGGGGGGGAGACCCAGTACTTC.

This clonotype was recorded only once. This may come from a read error, since a much larger clone is one base off. V is TRBV3-1 and J is TRBJ2-7; 10 bases are a match to TRBD1. This CDR3 is 15 amino acids long. The germline gives CDR1 LGHDT, CDR2 YNNKEL (reference sequence). The CDR3: CAGSHATGGTYEQYF. The CDR3, as DNA: TGTGCCGGCAGCCACGCGACAGGGGGCACCTACGAGCAGTACTTC.

The chain has TRBV7-9 and TRBJ1-2; perhaps TRBD1 as D (5 bases). The CDR3 is 15 amino acids. Trimming took 0 bases from V and 4 from J, leaving 12 bases between them. CDR1 is SEHNR, CDR2 FQNEAQ, per germline (reference sequence). CDR3 amino acids: CASSLARGAAYGYTF. The CDR3 nucleotides read TGTGCCAGCAGCTTAGCGAGAGGGGCCGCCTATGGCTACACCTTC.

The rearrangement uses TRBV30 and TRBJ1-5; D is uncertain. The CDR3 has 14 residues. Germline V gene lookup returns CDR1 GTSNPN and CDR2 SVGIG (reference sequence). V gave up 2 bases and J gave up 6 bases, with 14 bases separating them. CDR3 nucleotides: TGTGCCTGGAGTACCGGACTAGGACTTCAGCCCCAGCATTTT. This translates into CAWSTGLGLQPQHF. Full variable domain (rest looked up from reference TRBV30 and TRBJ1-5): SQTIHQWPATLVQPVGSPLSLECTVEGTSNPNLYWYRQAAGRGLQLLFYSVGIGQISSEVPQNLSASRPQDRQFILSSKKLLLSDSGFYLCAWSTGLGLQPQHFGDGTRLSIL.

This clonotype was observed a few times. The chain couples TRBV20-1 to TRBJ2-6; 7 positions agree with TRBD2. Per germline, CDR1 DFQATT and CDR2 SNEGSKA (reference sequence). V gave up 0 bases and J gave up 1 base; unmatched junction bases: 9. The CDR3 is 18 amino acids. The CDR3 spells CSARDPASGMSGANVLTF. The CDR3 DNA reads TGCAGTGCTAGAGATCCGGCAAGCGGGATGTCTGGGGCCAACGTCCTGACTTTC.

This clonotype was seen many times. V usage is TRBV30 and J usage is TRBJ2-2; D not certain. Germline loops: CDR1 GTSNPN, CDR2 SVGIG (reference sequence). Between the trimmed V and J ends, which lost 5 bases and 2 bases, there was a span of 9 bases. CDR3 length: 13 amino acids. CDR3 amino acids: CAWGLTNTGELFF. The CDR3, as DNA: TGTGCCTGGGGTCTAACCAACACCGGGGAGCTGTTTTTT.

This chain connects TRBV6-2 or TRBV6-3 to TRBJ2-1, with TRBD2 as a possible D gene (5 bases). The ends were cut back, 5 bases at V and 4 bases at J, with 12 bases in the middle. Germline lookup yields CDR1 MNHEY and CDR2 SVGEGT. The CDR3 runs 14 residues. The CDR3, as DNA: TGTGCCAGCAGTAATCGGGGAGCTTACAATGAGCAGTTCTTC. It is translated as CASSNRGAYNEQFF.

On this clonotype itself: Given a much more abundant clone one base away, this may be a read error. The J gene is TRBJ1-5, the V gene TRBV12-3 or TRBV12-4, with D possibly TRBD1 on 5 matching bases. The CDR3 has 15 amino acids. The CDR3 protein is CGSSPSQGSNQPQHF. The DNA of the CDR3 is TGTGGCAGCAGTCCCTCCCAGGGTAGCAATCAGCCCCAGCATTTT.